This T cell receptor beta chain was sequenced in a study of T cells after yellow fever vaccination. CDR1 and CDR2 from the germline V gene are SGHAT and FQNNGV. Trimming cost V 5 bases and J 7 bases, with 12 bases left between them. CDR3 size: 12 residues. From the 5' RACE reads, TCRdb called clonotypes with MiXCR, one entry per CDR3 protein. The sample holds 150,000 to 200,000 distinct CDR3 sequences, more than 5.5% seen once. This clonotype was counted only a few times. The sample consisted of CD4+ T cells sorted from PBMCs, taken 5 days after the first yellow fever vaccination. The rearrangement links TRBV11-2 to TRBJ2-7; no clear D. This clonotype originated in a man between 18 and 35 years old who received the YFV17D yellow fever vaccine. CDR3 bases: TGTGCCAGCAGCCCCCGCGCGAGGGAGCAGTACTTC. This translates into CASSPRAREQYF.